The 17 T cell receptor beta chains below come from one sample, sequenced in a study of T cells expressing NK-cell markers. For each CDR3 protein, TCRdb gives one entry from its re-call of the 5' RACE reads, without DNA. This table holds hundreds of thousands of distinct CDR3 sequences. Source material: blood T cells: a sorted CD56 or NKG2C T cell subset, CD4+ or CD8+ T cells, or bulk PBMC T cells (not recorded which). All receptors come from a man between 18 and 69 years old in good health.

V usage is TRBV15 and J usage is TRBJ2-5; TCRdb's D call of TRBD2 is untestable without DNA. The germline gives CDR1 LNHNV, CDR2 YYDKDF (reference sequence). This CDR3 has 17 residues. The CDR3 sequence is CATSRDLSGGAGGTQYF.

The V gene is TRBV7-9, the J gene TRBJ1-2; TCRdb proposes TRBD1, but this gene call is untestable without DNA. CDR1 is SEHNR and CDR2 is FQNEAQ in the germline V gene (reference sequence). The CDR3 sequence is 14 residues long. CDR3 residues: CASTPRGGNYGYTF.

The chain carries TRBV2 and TRBJ2-2; TCRdb names TRBD1, which stays unverified in the absence of DNA. The CDR3 is 14 residues long. Germline CDR1 SNHLY, CDR2 FYNNEI. The CDR3 here is CASSVTLDTGELFF.

The V and J genes are TRBV20-1 and TRBJ2-7; TCRdb proposes TRBD2, but this gene call is untestable without DNA. CDR1 DFQATT and CDR2 SNEGSKA come from the germline V gene (reference sequence). The CDR3 runs to 16 residues. CDR3 residues: CSARDWRGTRSYEQYF.

This rearrangement joins TRBV27 to TRBJ2-7; TCRdb picks TRBD1, but there is no DNA to check that call. The CDR3 consists of 17 residues. Germline V CDR1 and CDR2: MNHEY, SMNVEV (reference sequence). The CDR3 region is CASGRRAQGTGSYEQYF.

This sequence joins TRBV24-1 and TRBJ2-3; no DNA is available, so the TRBD1 call from TCRdb remains unchecked. In germline, CDR1 is KGHDR, CDR2 SFDVKD. CDR3 size: 14 residues. The CDR3 spells CATSRAGIMNTQYF.

This chain joins TRBV6-1 and TRBJ2-1; TCRdb's assignment of TRBD2 cannot be checked, as there is no DNA. The CDR3 runs to 17 residues. Germline V gene data show CDR1 as MNHNS and CDR2 as SASEGT. This CDR3 reads CASSPPGLKTLNNEQFF.

The chain links TRBV18 to TRBJ2-7; TCRdb names TRBD2, which stays unverified in the absence of DNA. Germline lookup yields CDR1 KGHSH and CDR2 LQKENI. There are 16 residues in the CDR3. CDR3: CASSILPGLRSYEQYF. The full variable domain, rest sourced from reference TRBV18 and TRBJ2-7, is NAGVMQNPRHLVRRRGQEARLRCSPMKGHSHVYWYRQLPEEGLKFMVYLQKENIIDESGMPKERFSAEFPKEGPSILRIQQVVRGDSAAYFCASSILPGLRSYEQYFGPGTRLTVT.

The chain combines TRBV7-6 with TRBJ2-1; TCRdb designates TRBD1, a call that cannot be tested without DNA. CDR1 is SGHVS, CDR2 FNYEAQ, per germline. CDR3 size: 14 residues. The CDR3 sequence: CASSSRQLNSEQFF.

The J gene is TRBJ1-3, the V gene TRBV5-1; there is no DNA to check the TCRdb D call of TRBD1. This CDR3 is built from 16 residues. Germline V lookup: CDR1 SGHRS, CDR2 YFSETQ. The CDR3 sequence is CASSFAVVGGGNTIYF.

This chain connects TRBV20-1 to TRBJ2-7; the D call of TRBD1 rests on TCRdb alone, since no DNA is present to check it. Germline V gives CDR1 DFQATT, CDR2 SNEGSKA (reference sequence). The CDR3 runs 12 residues. This chain's CDR3 is CSASRGEPEQYF.

The chain uses TRBV20-1 and TRBJ1-3; lacking DNA, the TRBD1 call made by TCRdb goes unchecked. The germline V gene encodes CDR1 DFQATT and CDR2 SNEGSKA (reference sequence). The CDR3 loop spans 17 amino acids. The CDR3 sequence is CSARGGGRGGSGNTIYF.

The CDR3 region is CASSVSLQLNTGELFF. The rearrangement links TRBV9 to TRBJ2-2. The CDR3 runs 16 residues. Germline V gene lookup returns CDR1 SGDLS and CDR2 YYNGEE.

The rearrangement uses TRBV7-6 and TRBJ2-1; without DNA, the TCRdb call of TRBD1 cannot be checked. CDR3 length: 16 amino acids. Germline V gene lookup returns CDR1 SGHVS and CDR2 FNYEAQ. The CDR3 sequence is CASSLAGHQSYNEQFF.

V and J are TRBV20-1 and TRBJ2-6; TCRdb lists TRBD1, though no DNA is available to test this call. This CDR3 comprises 15 residues. CDR1 DFQATT and CDR2 SNEGSKA come from the germline V gene (reference sequence). The CDR3 sequence is CSARVQGGGANVLTF.

This chain uses TRBV6-5 with TRBJ2-1; the D call of TRBD1 rests on TCRdb alone, since no DNA is present to check it. This CDR3 comprises 17 residues. CDR1 and CDR2 from the germline V gene are MNHEY and SVGAGI. CDR3 amino acids: CASSYSDPQGLYNEQFF.

The chain links TRBV7-9 to TRBJ2-1; TCRdb proposes TRBD2, but this gene call is untestable without DNA. This CDR3 has 13 residues. Germline CDR1 reads SEHNR; CDR2 reads FQNEAQ (reference sequence). The CDR3 loop reads CASSLPGTREQFF.